The present entry profiles one TCR beta chain with its context. Its matching antigen is unknown. This CDR3 is 17 amino acids long. ViraFEST used viral peptide pools to expand antigen-specific CD4+ T cells before sequencing. Following a 10-day culture, CD4+ T cells were purified. Nucleocapsid antibodies were negative in the vaccine recipients, who had never had SARS-CoV-2 infection. Every well got around 2 million PBMC, which were grown with around 11 IU/ml IL-2 and around 10 ug/ml peptides. Replacing half the medium with IL-2 medium was done on days 3 and 7. The data belong to a study of vaccination effects on CD4 cells after COVID-19. Only in-frame clones appear in the TCRdb table, and some are missing; sequencing was by immunoSEQ multiplex PCR. The data contain approximately 30,000 clones, 72% of them singletons.

The chain couples TRBV21-1 to TRBJ1-1. TRBV21-1 is termed a pseudogene. The sample in question was CD4+ T cells from PBMCs cultured with SARS-CoV-2 spike peptides, obtained before COVID-19 vaccination. This TCR derives from a human donor who received a COVID-19 vaccine. CDR3 sequence reads: CASSITRLRQVHTEAFF. For the CDR3, the DNA is TGTGCCAGCAGCATCACGAGGCTTCGTCAGGTCCACACTGAAGCTTTCTTT.